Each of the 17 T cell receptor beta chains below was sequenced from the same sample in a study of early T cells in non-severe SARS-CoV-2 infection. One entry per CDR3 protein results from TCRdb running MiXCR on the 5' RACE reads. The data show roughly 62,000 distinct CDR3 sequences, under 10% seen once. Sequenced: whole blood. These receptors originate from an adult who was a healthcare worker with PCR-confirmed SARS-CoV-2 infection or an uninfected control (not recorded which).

For the CDR3, the DNA is TGTGCCAGCAGCCAAGGCGAGACCCAGTACTTC. This gives the protein CASSQGETQYF. The genes are TRBV3-1 and TRBJ2-5; D is unclear. There are 11 residues in the CDR3. Per the germline V gene, CDR1 is LGHDT and CDR2 is YNNKEL (reference sequence). V lost 1 base and J lost 5, with 2 bases in between.

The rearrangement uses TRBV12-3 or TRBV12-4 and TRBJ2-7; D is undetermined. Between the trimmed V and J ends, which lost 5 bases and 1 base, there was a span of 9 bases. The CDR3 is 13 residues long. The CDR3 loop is CASSAAASYEQYF. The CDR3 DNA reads TGTGCCAGCAGTGCCGCAGCATCCTACGAGCAGTACTTC.

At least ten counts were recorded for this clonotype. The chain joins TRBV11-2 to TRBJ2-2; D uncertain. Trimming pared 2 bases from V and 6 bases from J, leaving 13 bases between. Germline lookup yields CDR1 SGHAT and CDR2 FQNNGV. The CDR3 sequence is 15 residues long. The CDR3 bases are TGTGCCAGCAGCTTAAGTGCCGTAGGCGCCGGGGAGCTGTTTTTT. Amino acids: CASSLSAVGAGELFF. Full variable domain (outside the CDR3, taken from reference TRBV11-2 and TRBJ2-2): EAGVAQSPRYKIIEKRQSVAFWCNPISGHATLYWYQQILGQGPKLLIQFQNNGVVDDSQLPKDRFSAERLKGVDSTLKIQPAKLEDSAVYLCASSLSAVGAGELFFGEGSRLTVL.

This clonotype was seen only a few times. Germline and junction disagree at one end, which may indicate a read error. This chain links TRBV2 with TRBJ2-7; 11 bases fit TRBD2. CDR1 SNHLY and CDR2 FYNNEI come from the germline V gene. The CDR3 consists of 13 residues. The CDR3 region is CATSVAGGSEQYF. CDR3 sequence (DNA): TGTGCCACCAGTGTAGCGGGAGGGAGCGAGCAGTACTTC.

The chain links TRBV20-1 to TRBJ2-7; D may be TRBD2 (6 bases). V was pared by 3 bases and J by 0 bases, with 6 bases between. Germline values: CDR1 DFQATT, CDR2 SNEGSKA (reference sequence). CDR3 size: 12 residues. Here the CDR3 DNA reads TGCAGTGCTAGCGGGAGCTCCTACGAGCAGTACTTC. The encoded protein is CSASGSSYEQYF.

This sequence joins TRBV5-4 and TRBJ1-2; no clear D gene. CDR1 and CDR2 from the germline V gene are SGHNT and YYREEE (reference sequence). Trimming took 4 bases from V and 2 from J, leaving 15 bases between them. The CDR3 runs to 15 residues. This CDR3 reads CASSPHLWSNYGYTF. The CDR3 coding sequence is TGTGCCAGCAGCCCTCACTTATGGAGCAACTATGGCTACACCTTC.

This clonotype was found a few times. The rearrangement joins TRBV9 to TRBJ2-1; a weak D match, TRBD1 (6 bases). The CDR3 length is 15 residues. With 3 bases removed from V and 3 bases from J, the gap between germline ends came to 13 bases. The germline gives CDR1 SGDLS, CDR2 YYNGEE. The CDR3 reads CASSARQDFYNEQFF. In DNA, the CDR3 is TGTGCCAGCAGCGCCCGACAGGATTTCTACAATGAGCAGTTCTTC. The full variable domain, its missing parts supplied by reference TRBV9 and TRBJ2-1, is DSGVTQTPKHLITATGQRVTLRCSPRSGDLSVYWYQQSLDQGLQFLIQYYNGEERAKGNILERFSAQQFPDLHSELNLSSLELGDSALYFCASSARQDFYNEQFFGPGTRLTVL.

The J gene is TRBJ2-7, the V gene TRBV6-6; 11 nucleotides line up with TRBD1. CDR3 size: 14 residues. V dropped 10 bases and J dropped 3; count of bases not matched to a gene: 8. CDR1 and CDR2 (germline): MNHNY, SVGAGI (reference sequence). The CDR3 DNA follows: TGTGCCACCTGGACAGGGGGCCCCTTCTACGAGCAGTACTTC. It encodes CATWTGGPFYEQYF.

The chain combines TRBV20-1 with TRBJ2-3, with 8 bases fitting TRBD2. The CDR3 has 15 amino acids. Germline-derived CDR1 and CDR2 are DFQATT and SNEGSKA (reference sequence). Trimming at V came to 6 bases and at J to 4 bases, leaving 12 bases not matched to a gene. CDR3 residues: CSATLPTSESDTQYF. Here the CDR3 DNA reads TGCAGTGCGACCCTCCCGACTAGCGAGTCAGATACGCAGTATTTT.

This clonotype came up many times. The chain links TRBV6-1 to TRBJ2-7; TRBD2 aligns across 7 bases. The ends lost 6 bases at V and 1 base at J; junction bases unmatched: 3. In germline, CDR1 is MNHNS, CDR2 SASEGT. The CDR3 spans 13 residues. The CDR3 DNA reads TGTGCCAGCAGACCGGGACTATCCTACGAGCAGTACTTC. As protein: CASRPGLSYEQYF.

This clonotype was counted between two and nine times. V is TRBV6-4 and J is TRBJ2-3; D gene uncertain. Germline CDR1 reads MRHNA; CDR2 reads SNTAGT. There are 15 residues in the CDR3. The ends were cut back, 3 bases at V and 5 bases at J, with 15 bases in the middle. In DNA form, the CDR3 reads TGTGCCAGCAGTGAAGGCGGAATCCGGATAGATACGCAGTATTTT. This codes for CASSEGGIRIDTQYF.

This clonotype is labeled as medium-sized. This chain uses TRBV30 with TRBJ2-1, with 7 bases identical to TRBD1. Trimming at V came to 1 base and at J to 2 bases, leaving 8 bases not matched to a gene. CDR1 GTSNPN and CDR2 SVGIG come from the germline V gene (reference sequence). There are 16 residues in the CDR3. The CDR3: CAWSGLSRGTYNEQFF. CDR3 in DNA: TGTGCCTGGAGTGGATTAAGCAGGGGGACCTACAATGAGCAGTTCTTC.

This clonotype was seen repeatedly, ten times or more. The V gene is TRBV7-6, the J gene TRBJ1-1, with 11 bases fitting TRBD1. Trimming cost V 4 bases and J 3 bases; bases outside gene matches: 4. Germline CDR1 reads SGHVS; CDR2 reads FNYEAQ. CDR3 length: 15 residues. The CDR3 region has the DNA TGTGCCAGCAGCTCGGGACAGGGGGTTTACACTGAAGCTTTCTTT. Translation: CASSSGQGVYTEAFF.

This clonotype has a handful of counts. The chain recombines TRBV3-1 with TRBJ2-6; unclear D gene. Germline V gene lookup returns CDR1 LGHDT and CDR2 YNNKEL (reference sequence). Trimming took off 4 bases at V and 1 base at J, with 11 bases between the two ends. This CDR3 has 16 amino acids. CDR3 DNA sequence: TGTGCCAGCAGCCTTCGCCTGTCATCTGGGGCCAACGTCCTGACTTTC. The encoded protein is CASSLRLSSGANVLTF. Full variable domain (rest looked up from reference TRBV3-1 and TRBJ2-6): DTAVSQTPKYLVTQMGNDKSIKCEQNLGHDTMYWYKQDSKKFLKIMFSYNNKELIINETVPNRFSPKSPDKAHLNLHINSLELGDSAVYFCASSLRLSSGANVLTFGAGSRLTVL.

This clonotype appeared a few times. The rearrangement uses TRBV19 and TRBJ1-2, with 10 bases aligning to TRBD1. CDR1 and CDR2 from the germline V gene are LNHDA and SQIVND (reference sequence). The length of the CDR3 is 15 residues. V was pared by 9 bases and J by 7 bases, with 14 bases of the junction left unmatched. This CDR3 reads CASTARTGGSRGYTF. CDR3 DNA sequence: TGTGCCAGCACTGCGAGGACAGGGGGAAGTCGTGGCTACACCTTC.

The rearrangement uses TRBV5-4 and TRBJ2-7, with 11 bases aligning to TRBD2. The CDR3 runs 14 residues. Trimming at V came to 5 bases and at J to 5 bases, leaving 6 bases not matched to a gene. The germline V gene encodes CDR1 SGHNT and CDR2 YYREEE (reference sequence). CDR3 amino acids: CASRISGRADEQYF. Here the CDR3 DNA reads TGTGCCAGCAGGATTAGCGGGAGGGCCGACGAGCAGTACTTC.

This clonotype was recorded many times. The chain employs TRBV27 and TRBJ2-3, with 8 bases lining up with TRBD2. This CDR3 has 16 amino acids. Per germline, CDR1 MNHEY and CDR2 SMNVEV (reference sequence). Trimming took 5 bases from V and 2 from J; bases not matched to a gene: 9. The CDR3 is CASSPESGSLTDTQYF. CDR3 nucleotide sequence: TGTGCCAGCAGTCCAGAAAGCGGGAGCCTCACAGATACGCAGTATTTT.